Below, 13 T cell receptor beta chains from the same sample are listed, as sequenced in a study of human T cells and chemical hapten exposure. TCRdb itself ran the RACE reads through MiXCR, one entry per CDR3 protein. The table has approximately 33,000 distinct CDR3 sequences, 6.5% to 9% seen once. Time point indicated: healthy volunteer bleed at 2 weeks. It was unfractionated whole blood from which total RNA was extracted. The sequenced material came from whole blood. The receptors were gathered from a human donor in good health. Some clones in this sample may be carry-over from other donors' samples.

The chain employs TRBV6-5 and TRBJ1-2; tentatively, D is TRBD1 (5 bases). The CDR3 runs 14 residues. The V gene's germline CDR1 is MNHEY and CDR2 SVGAGI. V was clipped by 2 bases and J by 5 bases, with 12 bases between them. This chain's CDR3 is CASSYGGIGYGYTF. CDR3 bases: TGTGCCAGCAGTTACGGGGGAATCGGATATGGCTACACCTTC.

Comment on this clonotype: The junction shows a germline mismatch at one end, possibly a read error. J is TRBJ1-2 and V is TRBV20-1; a weak D match, TRBD1 (5 bases). The length of the CDR3 is 13 residues. Germline assignment: CDR1 DFQATT and CDR2 SNEGSKA (reference sequence). The CDR3 protein is CSAAHDSLYGDTF. CDR3 sequence (DNA): TGCAGTGCTGCTCATGACAGCCTCTATGGCGACACCTTC.

This clonotype was counted once. This may be a read error, as it is one base from a much larger clone. V gene TRBV5-1 combines with J gene TRBJ1-1; the D gene is possibly TRBD1 (5 bases). The CDR3 runs 16 residues. CDR1 is SGHRS, CDR2 YFSETQ, per germline. Trimming left V 0 bases short and J 3 bases short, with 15 bases between. The CDR3 DNA is TGCGCCAGCAGCTTGGGGGGGATAGGACGTCACACTGAAGCTTTCTTT. Translating it yields CASSLGGIGRHTEAFF. The whole variable domain, filled in from reference TRBV5-1 and TRBJ1-1, reads KAGVTQTPRYLIKTRGQQVTLSCSPISGHRSVSWYQQTPGQGLQFLFEYFSETQRNKGNFPGRFSGRQFSNSRSEMNVSTLELGDSALYLCASSLGGIGRHTEAFFGQGTRLTVV.

This clonotype was observed a handful of times. This chain connects TRBV27 to TRBJ1-6; D not certain. In germline, CDR1 is MNHEY, CDR2 SMNVEV (reference sequence). The V end was cut by 3 bases, the J end by 4 bases, with 1 base between. The CDR3 runs to 12 residues. The CDR3 DNA follows: TGTGCCAGCAGTTTGTATAATTCACCCCTCCACTTT. This codes for CASSLYNSPLHF.

This clonotype was picked up many times. This rearrangement joins TRBV20-1 to TRBJ1-6; no clear D. This CDR3 is 14 amino acids long. CDR1 and CDR2 (germline): DFQATT, SNEGSKA (reference sequence). V gave up 2 bases and J gave up 8 bases, with 13 bases separating them. The CDR3 DNA follows: TGCAGTGCTAGATACGGCTTTCGGGATTCACCCCTCCACTTT. Translation gives CSARYGFRDSPLHF.

This clonotype was found a few times. The chain carries TRBV14 and TRBJ2-1, with D maybe TRBD1 (7 bases). Looked up from germline, CDR1 is SGHDN and CDR2 is FVKESK. This CDR3 spans 9 amino acids. The V end was cut by 11 bases, the J end by 14 bases, with 13 bases between. The CDR3 is CAGQGEEFF. The DNA for the CDR3 is TGTGCCGGTCAGGGGGAGGAGTTCTTC. Supplemented by reference TRBV14 and TRBJ2-1, the full variable domain reads EAGVTQFPSHSVIEKGQTVTLRCDPISGHDNLYWYRRVMGKEIKFLLHFVKESKQDESGMPNNRFLAERTGGTYSTLKVQPAELEDSGVYFCAGQGEEFFGPGTRLTVL.

This chain connects TRBV28 to TRBJ2-7; 9 positions match TRBD2. Trimming removed 3 bases from V and 6 bases from J; junction bases left unmatched: 9. Looked up from germline, CDR1 is MDHEN and CDR2 is SYDVKM. The CDR3 is 15 amino acids. The DNA for the CDR3 is TGTGCCAGCAGTTTCCGGGGACTAGCCCAAGGCGAGCAGTACTTC. Amino acid sequence: CASSFRGLAQGEQYF.

The rearrangement links TRBV4-2 to TRBJ1-1; D gene ambiguous. V was cut by 1 base and J by 11 bases, with 20 bases left in between. The CDR3 contains 15 residues. Germline values: CDR1 LGHNA, CDR2 YNFKEQ. The DNA of the CDR3 is TGTGCCAGCAGCCAAGGTGGCGGTGGCCCCTCCGAGGCTTTCTTT. Translated: CASSQGGGGPSEAFF.

This clonotype was observed a handful of times. This chain uses TRBV6-1 with TRBJ2-5; D unresolved. Trimming pared 10 bases from V and 5 bases from J, leaving 20 bases between. The CDR3 has 14 residues. Looked up from germline, CDR1 is MNHNS and CDR2 is SASEGT. The CDR3 region is CATEDGWGRETQYF. The DNA for the CDR3 is TGTGCCACAGAAGATGGTTGGGGAAGGGAGACCCAGTACTTC.

The chain links TRBV2 to TRBJ2-7, with unresolved D. The CDR3 covers 12 residues. The V end lost 5 bases, the J end lost 0 bases, and 5 bases lay between the germline ends. Germline CDR1 SNHLY, CDR2 FYNNEI. CDR3 nucleotide sequence: TGTGCCAGCAGTACCGACTCCTACGAGCAGTACTTC. Protein sequence: CASSTDSYEQYF. The full variable domain, with the rest looked up from reference TRBV2 and TRBJ2-7, is EPEVTQTPSHQVTQMGQEVILRCVPISNHLYFYWYRQILGQKVEFLVSFYNNEISEKSEIFDDQFSVERPDGSNFTLKIRSTKLEDSAMYFCASSTDSYEQYFGPGTRLTVT.

This clonotype has ten or more counts. The CDR3 reads CASSLMGATSYNEQFF. In DNA, the CDR3 is TGCGCCAGCAGCTTAATGGGGGCTACCTCCTACAATGAGCAGTTCTTC. The rearrangement links TRBV5-1 to TRBJ2-1; D might be TRBD1 (6 bases). Germline V gene data show CDR1 as SGHRS and CDR2 as YFSETQ. Between the trimmed V and J ends, which lost 2 bases and 0 bases, there was a span of 12 bases. The CDR3 contains 16 residues.

In this sample, this clonotype turned up a few times. The V call is TRBV7-2, the J call TRBJ1-4; D remains ambiguous. CDR1 SGHTA and CDR2 FQGNSA come from the germline V gene. The ends were cut back, 1 base at V and 8 bases at J, with 14 bases in the middle. CDR3 length: 15 residues. The CDR3 DNA sequence: TGTGCCAGCAGCTTAGATCCAAGGACCTGGGAAAAACTGTTTTTT. This sequence encodes CASSLDPRTWEKLFF.

This clonotype has only a few counts. The chain has TRBV7-2 and TRBJ2-6, with no clear D. Trimming left V 1 base short and J 2 bases short, with 9 bases between. The CDR3 extends over 16 amino acids. Germline V gene lookup returns CDR1 SGHTA and CDR2 FQGNSA. The CDR3 DNA is TGTGCCAGCAGCTTAGATCCCAGTGCTGGGGCCAACGTCCTGACTTTC. It codes for CASSLDPSAGANVLTF.